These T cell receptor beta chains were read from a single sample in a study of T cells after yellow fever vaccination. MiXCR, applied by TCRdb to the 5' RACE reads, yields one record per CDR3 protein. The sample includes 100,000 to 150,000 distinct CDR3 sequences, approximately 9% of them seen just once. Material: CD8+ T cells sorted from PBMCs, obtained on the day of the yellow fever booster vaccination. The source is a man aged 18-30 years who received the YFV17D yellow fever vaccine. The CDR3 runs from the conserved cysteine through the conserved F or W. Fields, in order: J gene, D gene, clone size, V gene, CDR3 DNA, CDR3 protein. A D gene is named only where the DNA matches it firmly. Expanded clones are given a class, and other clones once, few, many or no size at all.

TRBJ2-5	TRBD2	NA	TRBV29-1	TGCAGCGTTGATGGGGTAGCGGGGGGGCAGGAGACCCAGTACTTC	CSVDGVAGGQETQYF
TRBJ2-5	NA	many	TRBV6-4	TGTGCCAGCAGTGACGAGGGGGACGGAACAATGCTGGAGACCCAGTACTTC	CASSDEGDGTMLETQYF
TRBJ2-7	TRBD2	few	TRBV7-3	TGTGCCAGCAGCCCAACTCCGAGCGGGGTCTCTGAGCAGTACTTC	CASSPTPSGVSEQYF
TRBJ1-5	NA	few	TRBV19	TGTGCCAGTAGTATACTGGCGGGTCAGCCCCAGCATTTT	CASSILAGQPQHF
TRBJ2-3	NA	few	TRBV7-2	TGTGCCAGCAGCCTTAGCGTGAGGACATCTTACACAGATACGCAGTATTTT	CASSLSVRTSYTDTQYF
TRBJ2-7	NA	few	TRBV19	TGTGCCAGTACCGCAGGGATCGGCTCCTACGAGCAGTACTTC	CASTAGIGSYEQYF
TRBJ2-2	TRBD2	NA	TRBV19	TGTGCCAGTAGTACCCGGACTAGCGGGGGGACTCCCACCGGGGAGCTGTTTTTT	CASSTRTSGGTPTGELFF
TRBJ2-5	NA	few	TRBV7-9	TGTGCCAGCAGCGTGGACAACGAAGAGACCCAGTACTTC	CASSVDNEETQYF
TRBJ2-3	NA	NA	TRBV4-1	TGCGCCAGCAGCTCACCTACTGGGGAGGAATCAGATACGCAGTATTTT	CASSSPTGEESDTQYF
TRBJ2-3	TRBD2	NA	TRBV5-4	TGTGCCAGCCGGGGGGAATTCTCGGCAGATACGCAGTATTTT	CASRGEFSADTQYF
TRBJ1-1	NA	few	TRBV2	TGTGCCAGCCCCCCGAACACTGAAGCTTTCTTT	CASPPNTEAFF
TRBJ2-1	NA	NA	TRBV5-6	TGTGCCAGCAGCTTGGTGGGGCCGCATGAGCAGTTCTTC	CASSLVGPHEQFF
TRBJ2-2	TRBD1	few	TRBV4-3	TGCGCCAGCAGCCAACGGACAGGGGGCGATGGGGACCGGGAGCTGTTTTTT	CASSQRTGGDGDRELFF
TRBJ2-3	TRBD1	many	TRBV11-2	TGTGCCAGCAGCCAGGGACAGGGCCCAGATACGCAGTATTTT	CASSQGQGPDTQYF
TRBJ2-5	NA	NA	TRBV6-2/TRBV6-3	TGTGCCAGCAGTCACAAGGGACGTTTCCTAACAGAGACCCAGTACTTC	CASSHKGRFLTETQYF
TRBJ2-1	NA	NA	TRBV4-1	TGCGCCAGCAGCCAAGGATCGGTGGATGAGCAGTTCTTC	CASSQGSVDEQFF
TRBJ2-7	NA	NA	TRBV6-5	TGTGCCAGCAGGCCGGACAATACCTACGAGCAGTACTTC	CASRPDNTYEQYF
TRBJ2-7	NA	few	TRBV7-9	TGTGCCAGCAGCACAGTCCACGAGCAGTACTTC	CASSTVHEQYF
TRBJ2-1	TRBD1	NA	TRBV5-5	TGTGCCAGCAGCTCCAGTCGGACAGGGTACAATGAGCAGTTCTTC	CASSSSRTGYNEQFF
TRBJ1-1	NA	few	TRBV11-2	TGTGCCAGCAGCCCAGAGTGGGGCACTGAAGCTTTCTTT	CASSPEWGTEAFF
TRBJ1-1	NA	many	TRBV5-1	TGCGCCAGCAGCCGTAGCGACAGTTATGAAGCTTTCTTT	CASSRSDSYEAFF
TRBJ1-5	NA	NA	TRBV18	TGTGCCAGCTCACCCCCTACCGGGACCGCGGGGCAGCCCCAGCATTTT	CASSPPTGTAGQPQHF
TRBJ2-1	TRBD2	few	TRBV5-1	TGCGCCAGCAGCCAAGCGGGGGGTATAGATGAGCAGTTCTTC	CASSQAGGIDEQFF
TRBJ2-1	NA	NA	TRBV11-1	TGTGCCAGCAGCTCCCGTTACAATGAGCAGTTCTTC	CASSSRYNEQFF
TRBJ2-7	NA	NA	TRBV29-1	TGCAGCGTTCTGCAGGGCGCCTACGAGCAGTACTTC	CSVLQGAYEQYF
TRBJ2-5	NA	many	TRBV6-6	TGTGCCAGCAGTTACCTCCGGACTGTACAAGAGACCCAGTACTTC	CASSYLRTVQETQYF
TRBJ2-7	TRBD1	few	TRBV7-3	TGTGCCAGCAGCTACAGGGGTCAGGAGCAGTACTTC	CASSYRGQEQYF
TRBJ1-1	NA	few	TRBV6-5	TGTGCCAGCAGTTACTCGAAGAACACTGAAGCTTTCTTT	CASSYSKNTEAFF
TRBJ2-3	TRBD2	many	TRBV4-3	TGCGCCAGCAGCCAAGAACCGGGACTAGCGGGGGCAGATACGCAGTATTTT	CASSQEPGLAGADTQYF
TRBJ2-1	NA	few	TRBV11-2	TGTGCCAGCAGCTTATCCGCAAGCTCCTACAATGAGCAGTTCTTC	CASSLSASSYNEQFF
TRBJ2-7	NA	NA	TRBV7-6	TGTGCCAGCAGCACCTACACCTACGAGCAGTACTTC	CASSTYTYEQYF
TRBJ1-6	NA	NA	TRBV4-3	TGCGCCAGCAGCCAAAACGGGGGGGGCGATAATTCACCCCTCCACTTT	CASSQNGGGDNSPLHF
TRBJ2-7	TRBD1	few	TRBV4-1	TGCGCCAGCAGCCAAGTGTGGACAGGGGGCCTATCGATGCGGGAGCAGTACTTC	CASSQVWTGGLSMREQYF
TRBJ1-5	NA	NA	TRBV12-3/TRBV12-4	TGTGCCAGCAGTTTAGGGGGGCCCCAGCATTTT	CASSLGGPQHF
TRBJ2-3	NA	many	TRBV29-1	TGCAGCGTTGCTACAGACCGTGGGCCCGCGGCGGGGCGAGGCACAGATACGCAGTATTTT	CSVATDRGPAAGRGTDTQYF
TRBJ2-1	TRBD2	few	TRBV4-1	TGCGCCAGCAGCCTCCCGGGGGGGAACTACAATGAGCAGTTCTTC	CASSLPGGNYNEQFF
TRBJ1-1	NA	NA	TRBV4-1	TGCGCCAGCAGCCAAGTCAGGGGTCGCACTGAAGCTTTCTTT	CASSQVRGRTEAFF
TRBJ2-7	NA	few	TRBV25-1	TGTGCCAGCAGTGAAATCAGGGGCGAGCAGTACTTC	CASSEIRGEQYF
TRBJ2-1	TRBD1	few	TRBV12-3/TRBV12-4	TGTGCCGCATCGAGGGGGCGGGATGAGCAGTTCTTC	CAASRGRDEQFF
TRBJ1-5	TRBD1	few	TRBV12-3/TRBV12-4	TGTGCCAGCAGTATCGGGACAGGGGAGGCGAGCAATCAGCCCCAGCATTTT	CASSIGTGEASNQPQHF
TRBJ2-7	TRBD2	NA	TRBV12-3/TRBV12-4	TGTGCCAGCAGTCTCGGGGGGGACGAGCAGTACTTC	CASSLGGDEQYF
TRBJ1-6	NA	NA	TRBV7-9	TGTGCCAGCTCCCCGGACGCCCGAGGCCTTTCACCCCTCCACTTT	CASSPDARGLSPLHF
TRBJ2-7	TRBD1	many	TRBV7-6	TGTGCCAGCAGCACAAGTGACAGGGCCCACGAGCAGTACTTC	CASSTSDRAHEQYF
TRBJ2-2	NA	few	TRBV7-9	TGTGCCAGCAGCTTACGTCTTGATATCGCCGGGGAGCTGTTTTTT	CASSLRLDIAGELFF
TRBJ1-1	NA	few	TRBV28	TGTGCCAGCAGTTCCGGGTTTTTGCCTTACACTGAAGCTTTCTTT	CASSSGFLPYTEAFF
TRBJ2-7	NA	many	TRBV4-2	TGTGCCAGCAGCCAAGAATACGCACCCTCTCTTTCCTACGAGCAGTACTTC	CASSQEYAPSLSYEQYF
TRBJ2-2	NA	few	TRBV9	TGTGCCAGCAGCGTAAGAGCGGATTCTCCCACCGGGGAGCTGTTTTTT	CASSVRADSPTGELFF
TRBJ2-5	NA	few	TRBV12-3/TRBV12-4	TGTGCCAGCAGTTTAGGGGGACGGGGACCCCAAGAGACCCAGTACTTC	CASSLGGRGPQETQYF
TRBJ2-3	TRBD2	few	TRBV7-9	TGTGCCAGCAGCTTTCCTAGCGGGGACGGCACAGATACGCAGTATTTT	CASSFPSGDGTDTQYF
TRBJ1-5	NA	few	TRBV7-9	TGTGCCAGCAGCGAAGGTCCGACTTCCCAGCATTTT	CASSEGPTSQHF
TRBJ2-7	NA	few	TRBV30	TGTGCCTGGAGTGACCAGACAGATTACGAGCAGTACTTC	CAWSDQTDYEQYF
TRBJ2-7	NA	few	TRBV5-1	TGCGCCAGGGAGCCCCGGGACAACTACGAGCAGTACTTC	CAREPRDNYEQYF
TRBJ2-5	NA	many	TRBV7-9	TGTGCCAGCAGCTTAGCCCCCCAGCTTTGGGAGACCCAGTACTTC	CASSLAPQLWETQYF
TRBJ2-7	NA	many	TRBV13	TGTGCCAGCAGCTTAGAGAGTTCCTACGAGCAGTACTTC	CASSLESSYEQYF
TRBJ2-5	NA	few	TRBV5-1	TGCGCCAGCAGCAGTTTTCCGAGGGGGGCCCAAGAGACCCAGTACTTC	CASSSFPRGAQETQYF